Each of the 22 T cell receptor beta chains below was sequenced from the same sample in a study of blood T cell repertoires in COVID-19. The table came from immunoSEQ multiplex PCR; TCRdb's copy has only in-frame clones and leaves some out. The data show almost 70,000 clones, approximately 75% seen once. The sample was peripheral blood. These receptor sequences come from a human donor in a cohort sampled during active COVID-19.

As DNA, the CDR3 is TGCGCCAGCAGCGAAACAGGGGGCCCCAGACAGCCCCAGCATTTT. Its protein is CASSETGGPRQPQHF. The rearrangement joins TRBV5-1 to TRBJ1-5; 9 nucleotides line up with TRBD1. J gave up 7 bases and V 4 bases, and 9 bases lay outside the gene matches. The CDR3 is 15 amino acids. Germline lookup yields CDR1 SGHRS and CDR2 YFSETQ.

This clone appeared a few times. The chain employs TRBV10-2 and TRBJ2-1, with 8 bases that match TRBD2. Germline V gene sequence: CDR1 WSHSY, CDR2 SAAADI. Trimming took 3 bases from V and 6 from J; bases not matched to a gene: 7. The CDR3 runs 15 residues. In DNA form, the CDR3 reads TGCGCCAGCAGTGACTCGGGGGGGCCGGGCAATGAGCAGTTCTTC. This sequence encodes CASSDSGGPGNEQFF.

This clone has only one observation. The V gene is TRBV7-9, the J gene TRBJ1-2, with D unresolved. CDR3 length equals 14 residues. V lost 0 bases, J lost 6 bases, and 11 bases lay in between. Germline CDR1 is SEHNR and CDR2 is FQNEAQ (reference sequence). The CDR3 spells CASSLAGSQNGYTF. The CDR3, as DNA: TGTGCCAGCAGCTTAGCGGGCAGTCAGAATGGCTACACCTTC. The full variable domain, in which reference TRBV7-9 and TRBJ1-2 provide the parts outside the CDR3, is DTGVSQNPRHKITKRGQNVTFRCDPISEHNRLYWYRQTLGQGPEFLTYFQNEAQLEKSRLLSDRFSAERPKGSFSTLEIQRTEQGDSAMYLCASSLAGSQNGYTFGSGTRLTVV.

The CDR3 loop reads CASSLERGGNQPQHF. In DNA, the CDR3 is TGTGCCAGCAGCCTGGAAAGGGGTGGAAATCAGCCCCAGCATTTT. The chain combines TRBV7-6 with TRBJ1-5; TRBD1 is a possible D gene (5 bases). The length of the CDR3 is 15 residues. Trimming stripped 5 bases from V and 4 bases from J, with 15 bases between. CDR1 SGHVS and CDR2 FNYEAQ come from the germline V gene. Variable domain in full (rest from reference TRBV7-6 and TRBJ1-5): GAGVSQSPRYKVTKRGQDVALRCDPISGHVSLYWYRQALGQGPEFLTYFNYEAQQDKSGLPNDRFSAERPEGSISTLTIQRTEQRDSAMYRCASSLERGGNQPQHFGDGTRLSIL.

The rearrangement joins TRBV6-5 to TRBJ1-1; 7 bases map to TRBD1. Per germline, CDR1 MNHEY and CDR2 SVGAGI. V lost 8 bases to trimming and J lost 11 bases; unmatched junction nucleotides: 14. This CDR3 region has 13 residues. The CDR3 coding sequence is TGTGCCAGCGCCAGTCCCGGGACAGTTTCGGCTTTCTTT. Protein: CASASPGTVSAFF.

The rearrangement links TRBV5-1 to TRBJ2-3, with TRBD2 matching 14 bases. Germline CDR1 SGHRS, CDR2 YFSETQ. The CDR3 spans 16 residues. The J segment lost 3 bases and the V segment lost 4 bases, leaving 4 bases of the junction unmatched. CDR3 nucleotides: TGCGCCAGCAGCGGCGGACTAGCGGGGGGAACAGATACGCAGTATTTT. It specifies CASSGGLAGGTDTQYF.

The chain employs TRBV4-1 and TRBJ1-6; D possibly corresponds to TRBD1 (6 bases). Germline CDR1 is MGHRA and CDR2 is YSYEKL. The V end lost 2 bases, the J end lost 9 bases, and 17 bases lay between the germline ends. The CDR3 sequence is 16 residues long. The CDR3 bases are TGCGCCAGCAGCCAACGAGAGACAGGTTTTGCTTCACCCCTCCACTTT. This translates into CASSQRETGFASPLHF.

The chain links TRBV12-3 or TRBV12-4 to TRBJ2-7; 11 nucleotides line up with TRBD2. This CDR3 is 13 amino acids long. With V trimmed by 9 bases and J by 4 bases, 5 bases remained unmatched. The CDR3 is CASGTSGQYEQYF. The CDR3 region has the DNA TGTGCCAGTGGGACTAGCGGACAATACGAGCAGTACTTC.

The chain carries TRBV19 and TRBJ2-1; no reliable D call. The CDR3 contains 16 residues. The germline V gene has CDR1 LNHDA and CDR2 SQIVND (reference sequence). The germline V and J ends were trimmed by 5 bases and 0 bases, with 14 bases remaining between them. CDR3 nucleotides: TGTGCCAGTAGTCCCGCGACGACACTCTCCTACAATGAGCAGTTCTTC. Its translation: CASSPATTLSYNEQFF.

The chain uses TRBV24-1 and TRBJ2-3, with 10 bases aligning to TRBD2. CDR3 size: 16 residues. J gave up 1 base and V 0 bases, and 0 bases lay outside the gene matches. Germline CDR1 reads KGHDR; CDR2 reads SFDVKD. CDR3 residues: CATSDLLAGGTDTQYF. CDR3 coding DNA: TGTGCCACCAGTGATTTGCTAGCGGGAGGCACAGATACGCAGTATTTT.

This rearrangement joins TRBV12-3 or TRBV12-4 to TRBJ1-5; perhaps TRBD1 as D (5 bases). The CDR3 is 13 amino acids. V lost 6 bases, J lost 4 bases, and 10 bases lay in between. The CDR3 DNA reads TGTGCCAGCAGCCGACAGACAAATCAGCCCCAGCATTTT. It is translated as CASSRQTNQPQHF.

This rearrangement joins TRBV7-9 to TRBJ1-2, with 7 bases matching TRBD1. The CDR3 contains 18 residues. The V gene's germline CDR1 is SEHNR and CDR2 FQNEAQ (reference sequence). Trimming took 5 bases from V and 0 from J; bases not matched to a gene: 15. CDR3 region: CASSPGGDSRGTNYGYTF. In DNA, the CDR3 is TGTGCCAGCAGCCCCGGGGGGGACAGCCGCGGTACTAACTATGGCTACACCTTC.

This chain uses TRBV2 with TRBJ2-2; 7 positions agree with TRBD2. V dropped 7 bases and J dropped 5; count of bases not matched to a gene: 7. Germline V gene sequence: CDR1 SNHLY, CDR2 FYNNEI. The CDR3 runs 14 residues. DNA for the CDR3: TGTGCCAGCAAACGGGAGGATGAGACCGGGGAGCTGTTTTTT. Translating it yields CASKREDETGELFF.

The chain links TRBV6-6 to TRBJ1-2; TRBD1 aligns across 9 bases. The V gene's germline CDR1 is MNHNY and CDR2 SVGAGI (reference sequence). The CDR3 covers 13 residues. The J segment lost 7 bases and the V segment lost 4 bases, leaving 4 bases of the junction unmatched. CDR3 nucleotides: TGTGCCAGCAGTTGGGACAGGGATAGTGGCTACACCTTC. Protein: CASSWDRDSGYTF.

The genes are TRBV6-1 and TRBJ2-1, with 8 bases that match TRBD2. CDR1 MNHNS and CDR2 SASEGT come from the germline V gene. Unmatched junction bases numbered 12, after V lost 3 bases and J lost 8 bases. This CDR3 has 16 amino acids. This CDR3 is CASSDFRVAGLDEQFF. CDR3 sequence (DNA): TGTGCCAGCAGTGATTTCAGGGTAGCGGGGTTGGATGAGCAGTTCTTC.

This clone was observed a handful of times. The V and J genes are TRBV3-1 (or the pseudogene TRBV3-2) and TRBJ2-7; weak D call: TRBD1 (6 bases). The V gene lost 0 bases and the J gene lost 1 base, with 13 bases spanning the gap. In germline, CDR1 is LGHDT, CDR2 YNNKEL (reference sequence). There are 16 residues in the CDR3. CDR3 loop: CASSQDGPDRSYEQYF. Written as DNA, the CDR3 is TGTGCCAGCAGCCAAGATGGGCCCGACAGGTCCTACGAGCAGTACTTC.

The V call is TRBV30, the J call TRBJ2-3; weak D call: TRBD1 (5 bases). The CDR3 runs to 13 residues. Germline CDR1 and CDR2: GTSNPN and SVGIG (reference sequence). The V and J ends lost 0 bases and 1 base respectively, with 5 bases between them. CDR3 DNA: TGTGCCTGGAGTGTAGGGGGCACAGATACGCAGTATTTT. As protein: CAWSVGGTDTQYF.

This chain links TRBV5-1 with TRBJ2-1, with TRBD1 matching 7 bases. Germline trimming cut 2 bases from V and 0 bases from J; bases unmatched to any gene: 5. This CDR3 has 16 amino acids. Germline V gene lookup returns CDR1 SGHRS and CDR2 YFSETQ. DNA for the CDR3: TGCGCCAGCAGCTTCACAGGGGCTATCTCCTACAATGAGCAGTTCTTC. Its protein product is CASSFTGAISYNEQFF.

The chain couples TRBV12-5 to TRBJ2-5, with 14 bases that match TRBD2. V was clipped by 6 bases and J by 5 bases; unmatched bases: 11. The CDR3 sequence is 17 residues long. Germline V gene lookup returns CDR1 LGHNT and CDR2 FRNRAP. The CDR3 here is CASGSGTSGRGSETQYF. The CDR3 region has the DNA TGTGCTAGTGGATCCGGGACTAGCGGGAGAGGGTCGGAGACCCAGTACTTC.

The chain uses TRBV5-5 and TRBJ2-5; D might be TRBD2 (5 bases). The CDR3 runs 15 residues. Trimming cost V 1 base and J 4 bases, with 14 bases left between them. Germline CDR1 and CDR2: SGHKS and YYEKEE (reference sequence). In nucleotides, the CDR3 is TGTGCCAGCAGCTTGAATCCGGGGTGGGGAGAGACCCAGTACTTC. This translates into CASSLNPGWGETQYF.

The chain links TRBV2 to TRBJ2-1; 9 bases match TRBD2. There are 13 residues in the CDR3. The V gene's germline CDR1 is SNHLY and CDR2 FYNNEI. Germline trimming cut 11 bases from V and 15 bases from J; bases unmatched to any gene: 17. CDR3 sequence reads: CALRRGSGSPGFF. The CDR3 nucleotides are TGTGCCCTACGGCGGGGTAGCGGGAGCCCGGGGTTCTTC.

The gene calls are TRBV10-3 and TRBJ1-6; TRBD1 agrees at 7 bases. Trimming at V came to 3 bases and at J to 5 bases, leaving 10 bases not matched to a gene. The CDR3 runs 17 residues. Germline-derived CDR1 and CDR2 are ENHRY and SYGVKD. The CDR3 is CAISDVPSGQNNSPLHF. The CDR3 DNA is TGTGCCATCAGTGATGTCCCCTCGGGACAGAATAATTCACCCCTCCACTTT.